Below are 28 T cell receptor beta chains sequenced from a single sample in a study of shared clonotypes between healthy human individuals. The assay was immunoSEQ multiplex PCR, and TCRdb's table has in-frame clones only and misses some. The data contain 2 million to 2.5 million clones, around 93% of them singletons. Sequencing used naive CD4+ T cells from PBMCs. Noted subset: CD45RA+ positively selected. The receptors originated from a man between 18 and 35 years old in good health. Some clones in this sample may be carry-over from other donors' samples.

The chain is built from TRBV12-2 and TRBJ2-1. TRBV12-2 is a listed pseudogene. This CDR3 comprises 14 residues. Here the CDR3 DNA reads TGTGCAAGTCGCTTAGGGAGCGTGGGAAATGAGCAGTTCTTC. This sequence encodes CASRLGSVGNEQFF.

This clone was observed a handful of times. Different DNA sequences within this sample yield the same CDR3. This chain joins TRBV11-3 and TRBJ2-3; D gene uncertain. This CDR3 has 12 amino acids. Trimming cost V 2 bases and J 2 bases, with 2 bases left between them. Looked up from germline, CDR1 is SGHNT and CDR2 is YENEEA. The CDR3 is CASSLNTDTQYF. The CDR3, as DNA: TGTGCCAGCAGCTTAAACACAGATACGCAGTATTTT.

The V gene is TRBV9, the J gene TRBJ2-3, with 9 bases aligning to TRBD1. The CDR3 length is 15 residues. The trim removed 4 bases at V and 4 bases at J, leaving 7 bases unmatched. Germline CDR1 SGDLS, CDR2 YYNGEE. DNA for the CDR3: TGTGCCAGCAGCCGGACAGGGGTGGAGGCAGATACGCAGTATTTT. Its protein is CASSRTGVEADTQYF.

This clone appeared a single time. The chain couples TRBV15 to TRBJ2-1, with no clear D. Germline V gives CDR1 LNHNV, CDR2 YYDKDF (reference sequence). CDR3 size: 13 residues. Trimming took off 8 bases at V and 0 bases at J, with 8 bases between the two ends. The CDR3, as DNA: TGTGCCACCGGCAAGGGCTCCTACAATGAGCAGTTCTTC. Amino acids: CATGKGSYNEQFF. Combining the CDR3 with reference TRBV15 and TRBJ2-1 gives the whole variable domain DAMVIQNPRYQVTQFGKPVTLSCSQTLNHNVMYWYQQKSSQAPKLLFHYYDKDFNNEADTPDNFQSRRPNTSFCFLDIRSPGLGDTAMYLCATGKGSYNEQFFGPGTRLTVL.

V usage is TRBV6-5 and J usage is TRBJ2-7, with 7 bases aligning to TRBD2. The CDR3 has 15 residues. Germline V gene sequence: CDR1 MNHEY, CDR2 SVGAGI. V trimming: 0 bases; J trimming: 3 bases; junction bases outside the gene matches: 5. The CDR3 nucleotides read TGTGCCAGCAGTTACTCCGGACTAGTTAGCTACGAGCAGTACTTC. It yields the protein CASSYSGLVSYEQYF.

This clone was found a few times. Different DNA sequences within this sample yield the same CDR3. CDR3 coding DNA: TGCGCCAGCAGTTTTGGACAGGGGGCAACTAATGAAAAACTGTTTTTT. This translates into CASSFGQGATNEKLFF. The chain couples TRBV5-1 to TRBJ1-4; 10 bases agree with TRBD1. Trimming cost V 5 bases and J 0 bases; bases outside gene matches: 4. This CDR3 region has 16 residues. The V gene's germline CDR1 is SGHRS and CDR2 YFSETQ. Drawing the rest from reference TRBV5-1 and TRBJ1-4, the complete variable domain is KAGVTQTPRYLIKTRGQQVTLSCSPISGHRSVSWYQQTPGQGLQFLFEYFSETQRNKGNFPGRFSGRQFSNSRSEMNVSTLELGDSALYLCASSFGQGATNEKLFFGSGTQLSVL.

The CDR3: CASTGGGGNTIYF. The CDR3 nucleotides are TGTGCCAGCACTGGGGGGGGAGGAAACACCATATATTTT. The chain carries TRBV28 and TRBJ1-3; D might be TRBD1 (5 bases). V dropped 7 bases and J dropped 4 bases, with 11 bases sitting between them. CDR1 MDHEN and CDR2 SYDVKM come from the germline V gene. The CDR3 length is 13 residues.

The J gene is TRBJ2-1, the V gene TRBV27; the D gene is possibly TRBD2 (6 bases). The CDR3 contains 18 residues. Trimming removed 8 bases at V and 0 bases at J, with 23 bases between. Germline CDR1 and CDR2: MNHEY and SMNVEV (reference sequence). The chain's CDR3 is CASSPSSKRVSSYNEQFF. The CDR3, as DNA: TGTGCCAGCTCCCCAAGCAGCAAGCGGGTAAGCTCCTACAATGAGCAGTTCTTC.

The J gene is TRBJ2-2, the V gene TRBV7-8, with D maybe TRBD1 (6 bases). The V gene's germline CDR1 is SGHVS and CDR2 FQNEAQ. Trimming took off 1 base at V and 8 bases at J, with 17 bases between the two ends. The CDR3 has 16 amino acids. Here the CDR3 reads CASSLVGRQVPGELFF. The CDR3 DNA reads TGTGCCAGCAGCTTAGTAGGGAGACAGGTGCCAGGGGAGCTGTTTTTT.

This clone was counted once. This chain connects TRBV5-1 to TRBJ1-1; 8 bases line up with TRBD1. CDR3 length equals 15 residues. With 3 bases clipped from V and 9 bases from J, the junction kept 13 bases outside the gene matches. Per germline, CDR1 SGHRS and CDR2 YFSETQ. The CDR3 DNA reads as TGCGCCAGCAGCTCTAACCCGGGACAGGAGGTGAAAGCTTTCTTT. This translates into CASSSNPGQEVKAFF.

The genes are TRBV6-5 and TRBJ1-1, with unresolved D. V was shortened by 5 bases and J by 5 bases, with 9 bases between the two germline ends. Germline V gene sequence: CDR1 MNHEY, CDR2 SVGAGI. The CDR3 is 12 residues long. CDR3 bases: TGTGCCAGCAGTCTCCTGGGGACTGAAGCTTTCTTT. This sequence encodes CASSLLGTEAFF.

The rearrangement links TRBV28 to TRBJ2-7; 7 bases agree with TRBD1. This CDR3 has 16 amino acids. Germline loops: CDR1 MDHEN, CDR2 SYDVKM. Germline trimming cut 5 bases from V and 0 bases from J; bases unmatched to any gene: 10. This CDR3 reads CASSTPGQDSSYEQYF. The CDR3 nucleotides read TGTGCCAGCAGTACCCCCGGACAGGACAGCTCCTACGAGCAGTACTTC. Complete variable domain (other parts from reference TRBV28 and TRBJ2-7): DVKVTQSSRYLVKRTGEKVFLECVQDMDHENMFWYRQDPGLGLRLIYFSYDVKMKEKGDIPEGYSVSREKKERFSLILESASTNQTSMYLCASSTPGQDSSYEQYFGPGTRLTVT.

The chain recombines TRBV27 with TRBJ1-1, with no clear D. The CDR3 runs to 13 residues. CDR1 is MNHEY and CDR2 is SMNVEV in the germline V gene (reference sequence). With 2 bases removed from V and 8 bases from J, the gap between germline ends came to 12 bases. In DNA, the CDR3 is TGTGCCAGCAGTTTAAGGTCGCTCGGGGAAGCTTTCTTT. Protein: CASSLRSLGEAFF.

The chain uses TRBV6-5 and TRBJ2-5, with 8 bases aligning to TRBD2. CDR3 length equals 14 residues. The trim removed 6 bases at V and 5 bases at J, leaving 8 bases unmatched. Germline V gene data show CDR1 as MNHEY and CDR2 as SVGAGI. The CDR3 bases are TGTGCCAGCAGGGTGGCGGGAGGAGGCGAGACCCAGTACTTC. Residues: CASRVAGGGETQYF.

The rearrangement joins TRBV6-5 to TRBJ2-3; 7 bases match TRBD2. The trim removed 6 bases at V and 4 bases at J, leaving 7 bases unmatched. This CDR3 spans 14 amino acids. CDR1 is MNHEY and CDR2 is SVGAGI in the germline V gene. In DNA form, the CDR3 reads TGTGCCAGCAGGCCAGCGGGATTGTCAGATACGCAGTATTTT. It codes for CASRPAGLSDTQYF.

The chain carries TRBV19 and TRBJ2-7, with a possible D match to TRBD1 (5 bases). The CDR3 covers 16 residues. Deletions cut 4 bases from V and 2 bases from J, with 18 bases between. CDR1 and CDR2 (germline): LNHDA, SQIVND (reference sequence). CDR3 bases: TGTGCCAGTAGTAACTCGCCTACGACAGCTACCTACGAGCAGTACTTC. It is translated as CASSNSPTTATYEQYF.

Here the CDR3 reads CASSERGANTGELFF. CDR3 in DNA: TGTGCCAGCAGTGAACGGGGGGCGAACACCGGGGAGCTGTTTTTT. The J gene is TRBJ2-2, the V gene TRBV2, with 7 bases fitting TRBD2. Looked up from germline, CDR1 is SNHLY and CDR2 is FYNNEI. The J segment lost 0 bases and the V segment lost 2 bases, leaving 0 bases of the junction unmatched. The CDR3 sequence is 15 residues long.

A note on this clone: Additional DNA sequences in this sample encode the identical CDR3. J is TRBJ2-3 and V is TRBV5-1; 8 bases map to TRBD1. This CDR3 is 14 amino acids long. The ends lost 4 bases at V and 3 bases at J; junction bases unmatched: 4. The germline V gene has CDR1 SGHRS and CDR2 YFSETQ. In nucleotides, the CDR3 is TGCGCCAGCAGCCCAGGACAGGGAACAGATACGCAGTATTTT. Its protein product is CASSPGQGTDTQYF.

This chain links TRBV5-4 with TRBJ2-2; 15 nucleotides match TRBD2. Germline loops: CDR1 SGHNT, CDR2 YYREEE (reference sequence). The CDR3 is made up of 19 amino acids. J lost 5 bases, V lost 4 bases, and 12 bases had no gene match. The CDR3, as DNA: TGTGCCAGCAGCCGGGGACTAGCGGGAGGAATTTTGCGTACCGGGGAGCTGTTTTTT. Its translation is CASSRGLAGGILRTGELFF.

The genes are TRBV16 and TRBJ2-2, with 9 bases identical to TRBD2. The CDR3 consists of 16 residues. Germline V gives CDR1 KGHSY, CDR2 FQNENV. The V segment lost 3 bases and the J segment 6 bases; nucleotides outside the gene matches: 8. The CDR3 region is CASSHQLAGLPGELFF. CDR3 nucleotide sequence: TGTGCCAGCAGCCACCAACTAGCGGGCTTGCCCGGGGAGCTGTTTTTT.

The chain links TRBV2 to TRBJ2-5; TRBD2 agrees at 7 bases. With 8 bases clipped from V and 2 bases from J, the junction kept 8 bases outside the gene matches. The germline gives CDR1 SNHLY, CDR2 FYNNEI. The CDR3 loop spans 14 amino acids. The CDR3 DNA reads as TGTGCCAGCCGCCTAGCGGTACAGCAAGAGACCCAGTACTTC. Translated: CASRLAVQQETQYF.

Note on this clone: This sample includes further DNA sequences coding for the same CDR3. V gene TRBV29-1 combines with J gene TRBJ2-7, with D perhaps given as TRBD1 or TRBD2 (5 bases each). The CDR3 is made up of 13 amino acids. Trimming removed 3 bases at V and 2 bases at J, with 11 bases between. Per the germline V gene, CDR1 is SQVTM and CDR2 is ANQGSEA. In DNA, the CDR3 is TGCAGCGTTGACAGGGACGGTACCTACGAGCAGTACTTC. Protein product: CSVDRDGTYEQYF.

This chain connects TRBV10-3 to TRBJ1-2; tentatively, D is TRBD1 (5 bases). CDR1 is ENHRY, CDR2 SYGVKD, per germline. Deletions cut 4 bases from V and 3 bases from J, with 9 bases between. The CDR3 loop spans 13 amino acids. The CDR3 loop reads CAISGGRDYGYTF. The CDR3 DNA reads TGTGCCATCAGTGGAGGCAGGGACTATGGCTACACCTTC.

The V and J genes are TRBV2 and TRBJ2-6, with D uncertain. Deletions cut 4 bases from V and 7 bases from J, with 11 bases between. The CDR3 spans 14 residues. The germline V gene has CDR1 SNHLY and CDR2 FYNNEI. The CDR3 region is CASSARLLANVLTF. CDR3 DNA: TGTGCCAGCAGTGCTCGTTTGTTAGCCAACGTCCTGACTTTC.

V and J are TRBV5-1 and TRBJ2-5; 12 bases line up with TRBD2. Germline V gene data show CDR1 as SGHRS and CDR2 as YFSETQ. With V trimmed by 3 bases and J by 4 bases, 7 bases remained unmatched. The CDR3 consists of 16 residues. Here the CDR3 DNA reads TGCGCCAGCAGCTCCGATCTAGCGGGAGGGCGAGAGACCCAGTACTTC. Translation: CASSSDLAGGRETQYF.

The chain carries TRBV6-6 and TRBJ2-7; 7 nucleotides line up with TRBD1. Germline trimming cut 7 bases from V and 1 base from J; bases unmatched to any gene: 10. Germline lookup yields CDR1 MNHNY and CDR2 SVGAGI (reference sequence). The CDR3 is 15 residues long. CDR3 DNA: TGTGCCAGCACCCAGGACAGGTCGAGATCCTACGAGCAGTACTTC. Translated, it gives CASTQDRSRSYEQYF.

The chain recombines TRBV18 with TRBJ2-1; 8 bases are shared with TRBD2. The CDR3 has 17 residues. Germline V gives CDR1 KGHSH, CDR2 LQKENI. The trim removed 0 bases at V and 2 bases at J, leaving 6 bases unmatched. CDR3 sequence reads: CASSPPASGSTYNEQFF. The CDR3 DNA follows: TGTGCCAGCTCACCACCGGCCAGCGGGAGCACCTACAATGAGCAGTTCTTC.

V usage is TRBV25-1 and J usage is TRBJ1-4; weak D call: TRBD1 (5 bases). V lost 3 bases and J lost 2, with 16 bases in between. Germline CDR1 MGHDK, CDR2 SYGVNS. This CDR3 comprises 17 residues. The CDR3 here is CASSDSKPGRTNEKLFF. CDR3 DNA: TGTGCCAGCAGTGACTCGAAACCGGGACGGACTAATGAAAAACTGTTTTTT.